This TCR beta chain was obtained from a study of CD8 T cells in ankylosing spondylitis. As for this clonotype: Its matching antigen is unknown.

Regarding the study as a whole: Earlier work had already found some motif variants in reactive arthritis synovial fluid and blood. A TCR beta motif of under 10 highly homologous variants appeared characteristic of ankylosing spondylitis blood. CD8+ cells made up the disease-linked clones, which were relatively rare in peripheral blood. Enrichment of disease-linked clones was reportedly significant in matched ankylosing spondylitis synovial fluid.

Preparation of TCR beta libraries was done by quantitative 5'-RACE with molecular barcodes. TCRdb reanalysed the 5' RACE reads using MiXCR and keeps one entry per CDR3 protein. The table has approximately 540,000 distinct CDR3 sequences, about an eighth seen once. The CDR3 spans 14 residues. V was trimmed by 2 bases and J by 4 bases, leaving 11 bases between them. Germline loops: CDR1 SGHRS, CDR2 YFSETQ. This receptor was obtained from a male donor with ankylosing spondylitis. The V call is TRBV5-1, the J call TRBJ2-3, with D perhaps being TRBD1 or TRBD2 (5 bases each). Source material: blood, either unsorted or a sorted T cell fraction (not recorded which). Written as DNA, the CDR3 is TGCGCCAGCAGCTTATATTCGGGGCCAGATACGCAGTATTTT. Amino acids: CASSLYSGPDTQYF.